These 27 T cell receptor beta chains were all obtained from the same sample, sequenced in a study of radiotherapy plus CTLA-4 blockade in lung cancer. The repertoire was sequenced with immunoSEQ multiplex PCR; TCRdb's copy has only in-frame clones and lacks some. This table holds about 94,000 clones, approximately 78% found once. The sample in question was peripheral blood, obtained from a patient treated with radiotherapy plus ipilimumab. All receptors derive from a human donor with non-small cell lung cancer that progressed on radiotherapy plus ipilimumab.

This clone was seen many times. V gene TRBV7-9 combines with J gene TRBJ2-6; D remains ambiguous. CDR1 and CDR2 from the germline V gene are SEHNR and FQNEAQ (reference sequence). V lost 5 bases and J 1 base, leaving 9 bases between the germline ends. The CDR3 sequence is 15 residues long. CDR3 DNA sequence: TGTGCCAGCAGCCCTCCTCCTTCTGGGGCCAACGTCCTGACTTTC. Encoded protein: CASSPPPSGANVLTF.

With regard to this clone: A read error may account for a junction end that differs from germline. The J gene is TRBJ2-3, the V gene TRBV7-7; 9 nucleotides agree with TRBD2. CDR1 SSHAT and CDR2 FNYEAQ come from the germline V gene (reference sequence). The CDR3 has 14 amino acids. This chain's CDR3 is CASSRGLAADTQYF. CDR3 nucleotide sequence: TGTGCTAGCAGTCGGGGACTAGCAGCAGATACGCAGTATTTT.

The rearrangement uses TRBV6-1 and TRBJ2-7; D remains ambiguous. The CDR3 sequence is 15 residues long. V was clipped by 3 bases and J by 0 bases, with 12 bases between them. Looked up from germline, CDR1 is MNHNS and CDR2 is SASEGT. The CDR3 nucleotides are TGTGCCAGCAGTGATTGGGATCTTAGCTCCTACGAGCAGTACGTC. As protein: CASSDWDLSSYEQYV.

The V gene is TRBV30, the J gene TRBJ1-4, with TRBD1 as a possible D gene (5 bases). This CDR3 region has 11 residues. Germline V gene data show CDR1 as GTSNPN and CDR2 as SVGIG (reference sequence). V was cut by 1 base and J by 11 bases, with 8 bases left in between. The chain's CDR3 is CAWSARGKLFF. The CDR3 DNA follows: TGTGCCTGGAGTGCACGGGGGAAACTGTTTTTT.

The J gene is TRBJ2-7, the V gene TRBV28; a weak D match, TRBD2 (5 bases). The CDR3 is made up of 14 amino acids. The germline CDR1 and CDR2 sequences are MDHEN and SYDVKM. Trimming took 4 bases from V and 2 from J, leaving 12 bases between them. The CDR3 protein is CASSSTRGTYEQYV. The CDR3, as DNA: TGTGCCAGCAGTTCCACCCGGGGAACCTACGAGCAGTACGTC.

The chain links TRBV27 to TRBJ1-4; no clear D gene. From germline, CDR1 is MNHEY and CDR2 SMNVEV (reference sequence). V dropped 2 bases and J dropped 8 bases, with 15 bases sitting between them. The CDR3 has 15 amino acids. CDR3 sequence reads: CASSLSGVNGEKLFF. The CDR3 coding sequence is TGTGCCAGCAGTTTAAGTGGCGTTAATGGAGAAAAACTGTTTTTT.

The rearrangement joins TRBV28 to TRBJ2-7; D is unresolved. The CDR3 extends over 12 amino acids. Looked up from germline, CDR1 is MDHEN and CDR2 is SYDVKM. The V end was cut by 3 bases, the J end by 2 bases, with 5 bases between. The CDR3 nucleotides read TGTGCCAGCAGTTTGTTGACCTACGAGCAGTACTTC. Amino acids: CASSLLTYEQYF.

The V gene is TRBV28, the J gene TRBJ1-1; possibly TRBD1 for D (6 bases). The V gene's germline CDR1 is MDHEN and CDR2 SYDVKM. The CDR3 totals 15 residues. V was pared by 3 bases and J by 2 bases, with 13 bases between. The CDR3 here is CASSLGGARNTEAFF. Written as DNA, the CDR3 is TGTGCCAGCAGTTTGGGGGGCGCACGTAACACTGAAGCTTTCTTT.

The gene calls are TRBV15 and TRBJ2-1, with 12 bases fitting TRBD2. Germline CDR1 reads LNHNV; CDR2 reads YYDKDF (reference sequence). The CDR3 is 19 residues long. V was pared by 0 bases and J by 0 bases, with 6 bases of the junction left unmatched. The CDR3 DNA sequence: TGTGCCACCAGCAGAGAGGCTAGCGGGAGGGTTGGCTCCTACAATGAGCAGTTCTTC. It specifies CATSREASGRVGSYNEQFF.

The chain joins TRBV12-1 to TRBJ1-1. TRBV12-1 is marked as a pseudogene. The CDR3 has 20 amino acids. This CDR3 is CASSLKSMRARRSPGTEAFF. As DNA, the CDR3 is TGTGCCAGCAGCTTAAAGAGCATGAGGGCGCGCCGGTCCCCGGGGACTGAAGCTTTCTTT.

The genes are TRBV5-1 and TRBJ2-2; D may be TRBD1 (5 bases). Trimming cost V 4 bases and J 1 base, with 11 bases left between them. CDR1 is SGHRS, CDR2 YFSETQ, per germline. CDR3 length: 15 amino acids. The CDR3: CASSVAQGNTGELFF. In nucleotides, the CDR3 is TGCGCCAGCAGCGTGGCCCAGGGGAACACCGGGGAGCTGTTTTTT.

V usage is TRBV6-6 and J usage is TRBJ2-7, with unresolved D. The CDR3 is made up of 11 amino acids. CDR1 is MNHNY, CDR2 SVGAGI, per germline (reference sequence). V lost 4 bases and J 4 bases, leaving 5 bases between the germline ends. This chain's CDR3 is CASSSKYEQYF. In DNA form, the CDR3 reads TGTGCCAGCAGTTCCAAATACGAGCAGTACTTC.

CDR3 loop: CASSKLAGGVGYEQYF. The CDR3 coding sequence is TGTGCCAGCAGTAAACTAGCGGGAGGGGTCGGATACGAGCAGTACTTC. The gene calls are TRBV27 and TRBJ2-7; the match to TRBD2 covers 13 bases. CDR3 size: 16 residues. CDR1 MNHEY and CDR2 SMNVEV come from the germline V gene (reference sequence). V lost 5 bases to trimming and J lost 4 bases; unmatched junction nucleotides: 8.

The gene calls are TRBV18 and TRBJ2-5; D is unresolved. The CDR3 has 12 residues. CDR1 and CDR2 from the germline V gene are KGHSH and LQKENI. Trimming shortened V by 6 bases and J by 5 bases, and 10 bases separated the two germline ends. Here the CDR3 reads CASSESRETQYF. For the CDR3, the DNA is TGTGCCAGCTCCGAGAGTCGGGAGACCCAGTACTTC. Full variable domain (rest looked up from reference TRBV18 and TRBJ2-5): NAGVMQNPRHLVRRRGQEARLRCSPMKGHSHVYWYRQLPEEGLKFMVYLQKENIIDESGMPKERFSAEFPKEGPSILRIQQVVRGDSAAYFCASSESRETQYFGPGTRLLVL.

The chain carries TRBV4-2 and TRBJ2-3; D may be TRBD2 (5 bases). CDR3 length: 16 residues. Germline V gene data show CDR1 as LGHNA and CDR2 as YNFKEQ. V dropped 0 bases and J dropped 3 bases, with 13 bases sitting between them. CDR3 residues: CASSQEVGDGTDTQYF. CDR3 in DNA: TGTGCCAGCAGCCAAGAGGTGGGAGATGGAACAGATACGCAGTATTTT.

The chain's CDR3 is CASSGGGSQPQHF. The DNA of the CDR3 is TGTGCCAGCTCAGGTGGGGGATCTCAGCCCCAGCATTTT. V and J are TRBV18 and TRBJ1-5, with D tentatively TRBD1 (5 bases). The CDR3 is 13 residues long. V was clipped by 5 bases and J by 6 bases, with 11 bases between them. Per the germline V gene, CDR1 is KGHSH and CDR2 is LQKENI.

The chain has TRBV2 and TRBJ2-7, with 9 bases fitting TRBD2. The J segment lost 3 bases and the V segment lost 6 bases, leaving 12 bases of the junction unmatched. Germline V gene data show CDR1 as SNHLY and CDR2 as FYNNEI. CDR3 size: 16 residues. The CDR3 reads CASRPKREVSYYEQYV. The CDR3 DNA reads TGTGCCAGCAGGCCAAAGCGGGAGGTAAGCTACTACGAGCAGTACGTC.

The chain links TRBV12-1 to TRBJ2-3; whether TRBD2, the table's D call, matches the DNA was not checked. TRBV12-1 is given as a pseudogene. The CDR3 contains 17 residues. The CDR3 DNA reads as TGTGCCAGCAGCTCTAGCTCCGGGACTAGGGGCACAGATACGCAGTATTTT. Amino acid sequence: CASSSSSGTRGTDTQYF.

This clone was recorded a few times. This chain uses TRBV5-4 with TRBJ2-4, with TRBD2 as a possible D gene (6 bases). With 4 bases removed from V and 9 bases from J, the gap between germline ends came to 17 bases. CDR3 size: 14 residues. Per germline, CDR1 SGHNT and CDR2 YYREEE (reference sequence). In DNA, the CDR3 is TGTGCCAGCAGCCAATCGACGGGAGTGGGCATTCAGTACTTC. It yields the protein CASSQSTGVGIQYF.

The CDR3 is CASSPLDREGYGYTF. CDR3 in DNA: TGTGCCAGCAGTCCTCTCGACAGGGAAGGCTATGGCTACACCTTC. The chain joins TRBV25-1 to TRBJ1-2, with TRBD1 matching 7 bases. The J segment lost 4 bases and the V segment lost 5 bases, leaving 10 bases of the junction unmatched. This CDR3 contains 15 residues. Germline V gives CDR1 MGHDK, CDR2 SYGVNS.

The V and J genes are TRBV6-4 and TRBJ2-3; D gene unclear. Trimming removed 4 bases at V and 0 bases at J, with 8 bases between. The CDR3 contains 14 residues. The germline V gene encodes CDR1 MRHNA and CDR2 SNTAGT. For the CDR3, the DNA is TGTGCCAGCAGTGCCACCGGGAGCACAGATACGCAGTATTTT. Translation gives CASSATGSTDTQYF.

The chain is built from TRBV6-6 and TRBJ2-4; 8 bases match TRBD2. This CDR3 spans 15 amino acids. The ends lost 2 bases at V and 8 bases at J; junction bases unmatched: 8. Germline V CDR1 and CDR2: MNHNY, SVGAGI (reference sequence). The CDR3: CASSYPGGVEDIQYF. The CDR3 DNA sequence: TGTGCCAGCAGTTACCCCGGGGGGGTGGAGGACATTCAGTACTTC.

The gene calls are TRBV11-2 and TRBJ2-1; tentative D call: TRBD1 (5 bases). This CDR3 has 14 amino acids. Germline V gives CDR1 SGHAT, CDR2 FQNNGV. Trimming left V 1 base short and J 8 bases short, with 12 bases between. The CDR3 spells CASSLGPGLDEQFF. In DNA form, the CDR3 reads TGTGCCAGCAGCTTAGGTCCAGGGCTCGATGAGCAGTTCTTC. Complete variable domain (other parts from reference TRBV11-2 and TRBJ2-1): EAGVAQSPRYKIIEKRQSVAFWCNPISGHATLYWYQQILGQGPKLLIQFQNNGVVDDSQLPKDRFSAERLKGVDSTLKIQPAKLEDSAVYLCASSLGPGLDEQFFGPGTRLTVL.

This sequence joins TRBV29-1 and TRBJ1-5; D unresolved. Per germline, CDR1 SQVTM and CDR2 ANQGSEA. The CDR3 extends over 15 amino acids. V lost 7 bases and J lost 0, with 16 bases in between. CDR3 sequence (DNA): TGCAGCGGGGTCTCGGGGTCTTATAGCAATCAGCCCCAGCATTTT. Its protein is CSGVSGSYSNQPQHF.

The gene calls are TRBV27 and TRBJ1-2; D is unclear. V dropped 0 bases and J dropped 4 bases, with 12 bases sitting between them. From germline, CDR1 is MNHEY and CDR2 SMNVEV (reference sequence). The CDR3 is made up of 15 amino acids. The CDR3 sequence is CASSLSPARTYGYTF. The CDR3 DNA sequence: TGTGCCAGCAGTTTATCTCCGGCACGGACCTATGGCTACACCTTC.

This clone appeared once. The DNA for the CDR3 is TGTGCCAGCAGTTTATACGAGAACACCGGGGAGCTGTTTTTT. The encoded protein is CASSLYENTGELFF. The chain combines TRBV27 with TRBJ2-2; D gene uncertain. The CDR3 contains 14 residues. Germline CDR1 is MNHEY and CDR2 is SMNVEV (reference sequence). Trimming took off 1 base at V and 1 base at J, with 4 bases between the two ends.

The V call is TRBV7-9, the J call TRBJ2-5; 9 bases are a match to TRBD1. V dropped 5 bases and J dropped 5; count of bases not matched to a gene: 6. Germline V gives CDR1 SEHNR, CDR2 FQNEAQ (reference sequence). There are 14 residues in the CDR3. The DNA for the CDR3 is TGTGCCAGCAGCCTGACAGGGGGGAGGGAGACCCAGTACTTC. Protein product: CASSLTGGRETQYF.